Detailed here is one T cell receptor (beta chain). The sample is drawn from a study of blood T cell repertoires in COVID-19. Overall study context: PBMCs, B-cell-depleted T cells, or T cells were the source of the cDNA or gDNA that made up the material.

Assignment of participants to cohorts was predicated upon participant-reported clinical history. A COVID-19 case had been met by exposed participants during the 2 weeks before study entry. Original processing notes: Reference gene primer amplification in the assay estimated nucleated cell counts. Only in-frame clones appear in the TCRdb table, and some are missing; sequencing was by immunoSEQ multiplex PCR. V and J calls and clone size come straight from that table; D and trimming were deduced from the DNA. The sample has roughly 190,000 clones; about 83% are singletons. CDR3 length: 18 residues. This receptor was obtained from a woman in her twenties or thirties who had been exposed to COVID-19. This rearrangement joins TRBV21-1 to TRBJ1-4. TRBV21-1 is an annotated pseudogene. Sequencing was performed on PBMCs or T cells enriched from blood (not recorded which). CDR3 nucleotide sequence: TGTGCCAGCAGCCCCAGAGGGTGCAGTTGTATAACTAATGAAAAACTGTTTTTT. The encoded protein is CASSPRGCSCITNEKLFF.